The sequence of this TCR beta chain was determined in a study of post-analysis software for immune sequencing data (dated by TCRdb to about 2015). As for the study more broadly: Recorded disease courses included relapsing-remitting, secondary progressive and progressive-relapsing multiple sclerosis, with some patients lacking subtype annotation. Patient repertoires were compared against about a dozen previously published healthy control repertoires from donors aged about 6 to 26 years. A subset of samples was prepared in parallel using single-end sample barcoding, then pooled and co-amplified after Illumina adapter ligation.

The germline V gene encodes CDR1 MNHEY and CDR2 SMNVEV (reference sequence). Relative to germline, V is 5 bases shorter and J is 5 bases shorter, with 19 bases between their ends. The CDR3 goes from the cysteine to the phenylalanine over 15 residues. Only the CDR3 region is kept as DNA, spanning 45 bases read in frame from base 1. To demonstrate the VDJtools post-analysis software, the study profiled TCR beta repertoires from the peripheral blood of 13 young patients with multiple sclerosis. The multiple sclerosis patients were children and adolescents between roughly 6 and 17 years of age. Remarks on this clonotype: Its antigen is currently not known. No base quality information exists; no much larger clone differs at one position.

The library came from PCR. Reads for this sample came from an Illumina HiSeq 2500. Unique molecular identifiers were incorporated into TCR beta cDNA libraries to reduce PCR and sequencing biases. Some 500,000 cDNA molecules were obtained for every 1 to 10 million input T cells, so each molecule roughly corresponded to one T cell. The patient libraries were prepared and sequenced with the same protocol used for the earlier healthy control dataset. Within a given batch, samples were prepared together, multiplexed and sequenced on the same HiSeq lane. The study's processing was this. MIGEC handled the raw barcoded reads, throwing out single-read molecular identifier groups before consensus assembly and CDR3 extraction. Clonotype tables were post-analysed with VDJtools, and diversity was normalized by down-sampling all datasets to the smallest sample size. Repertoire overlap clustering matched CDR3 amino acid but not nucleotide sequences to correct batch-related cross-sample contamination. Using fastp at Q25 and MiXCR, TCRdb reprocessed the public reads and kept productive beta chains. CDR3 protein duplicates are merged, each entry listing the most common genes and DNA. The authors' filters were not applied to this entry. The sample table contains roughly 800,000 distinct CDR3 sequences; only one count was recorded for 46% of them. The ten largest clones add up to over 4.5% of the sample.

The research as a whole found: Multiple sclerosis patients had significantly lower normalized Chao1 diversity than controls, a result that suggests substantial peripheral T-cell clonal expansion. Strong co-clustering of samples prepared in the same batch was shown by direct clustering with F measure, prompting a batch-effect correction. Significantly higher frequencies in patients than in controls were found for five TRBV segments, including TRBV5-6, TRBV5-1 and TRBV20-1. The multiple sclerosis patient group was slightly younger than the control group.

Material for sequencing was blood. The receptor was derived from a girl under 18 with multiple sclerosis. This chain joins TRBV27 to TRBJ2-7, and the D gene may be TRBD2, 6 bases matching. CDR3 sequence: CASSPQRSGLNEQYF. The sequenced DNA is TGTGCCAGCAGTCCCCAAAGAAGCGGGCTCAACGAGCAGTACTTC.